The source of this TCR beta chain is a study of blood T cell repertoires in COVID-19 (dated by TCRdb to about 2020). With respect to the entire study: The collaborator samples originated in the United States, Italy and Spain and spanned the acute and convalescent phases of COVID-19. The material from the prospective study consisted of cDNA or gDNA derived from T cells, B-cell-depleted T cells, or PBMCs. Subjects who had been exposed to COVID-19, were actively infected with it, or had recovered from it provided the deeply sampled blood TCRbeta repertoires that made up the dataset. The repertoires were made available in a free public database intended to serve as a resource for research on the immune response to SARS-CoV-2. Samples came from the ongoing ImmuneRACE study (first 160 participants) plus 1,254 subjects from 6 global collaborators. A de-identified subject ID, COVID-19 status, age in years and sex were almost always included in the sample metadata. HLA class I and class II types, where available, came from metadata supplied by the sample provider rather than from assay-based typing. Summary of the overall study and its limitations: The amount of clinical and demographic metadata varied by source and participant and was provided uncurated.

For CDR1 and CDR2, the germline V gene lists ENHRY and SYGVKD. The CDR3 sequence holds 16 residues, the cysteine and phenylalanine included. The retained sequence is limited to the CDR3, 48 bases, with the frame set at the first base. Trimming accounts for 3 bases at V and 9 bases at J, while the number of junction bases matched to no gene is 15. With respect to this clone: The antigen it binds to is not known. The record has no base qualities; no much larger clone is one base away.

Each collaborating institution followed its own protocols to collect whole blood in K2EDTA tubes. For TCRbeta analysis, collaborators shipped samples in one of three forms: frozen whole blood, isolated PBMCs, or DNA extracted from either of those sample types. The immunoSEQ Assay, a bias-controlled multiplex PCR, was used to amplify TCRbeta CDR3 regions from genomic DNA. The paper's data handling went like this. The number of nucleated cells in each sample was estimated by amplification of reference gene primers within the assay. Sequence reads were collapsed and filtered to measure the absolute abundance of every unique TCRbeta CDR3 rearrangement. For each sample, productive Simpson clonality was calculated by taking the square root of Simpson's diversity index across productive rearrangements. TCRdb's version of the immuneACCESS table is confined to in-frame rearrangements and falls short of the full clone set. An unresolved V gene accounts for under half of the shortfall where checked; the remainder is of unknown origin. That table gives V, J and clone size, and the DNA gave D and trimming. The sample table contains 150,000 to 200,000 clones; only one count was recorded for approximately 87% of them. Roughly 2.5% of the sample is in the top ten clones.

Rearrangement joined TRBV10-3 to TRBJ1-2; 8 bases in the middle match TRBD1. The sample consisted of peripheral blood. The TCR was taken from a man in his forties with active or convalescent COVID-19. The encoded CDR3 is CAISEVRGRYLESYTF. The nucleotide sequence is TGTGCCATCAGTGAAGTCAGGGGGCGATATCTAGAGAGCTACACCTTC.